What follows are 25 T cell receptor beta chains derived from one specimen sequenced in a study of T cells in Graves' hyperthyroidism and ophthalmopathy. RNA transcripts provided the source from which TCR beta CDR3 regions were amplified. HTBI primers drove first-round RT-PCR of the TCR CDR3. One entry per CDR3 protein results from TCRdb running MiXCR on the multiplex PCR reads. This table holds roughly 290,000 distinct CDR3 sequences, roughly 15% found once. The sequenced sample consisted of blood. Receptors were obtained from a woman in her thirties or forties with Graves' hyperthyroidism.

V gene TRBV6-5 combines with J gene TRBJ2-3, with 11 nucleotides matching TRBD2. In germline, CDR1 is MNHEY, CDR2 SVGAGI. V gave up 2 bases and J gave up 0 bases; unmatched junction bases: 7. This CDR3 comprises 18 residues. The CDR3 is CASSYVGLAAFSTDTQYF. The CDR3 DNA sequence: TGTGCCAGCAGTTACGTGGGACTAGCGGCTTTTAGCACAGATACGCAGTATTTT.

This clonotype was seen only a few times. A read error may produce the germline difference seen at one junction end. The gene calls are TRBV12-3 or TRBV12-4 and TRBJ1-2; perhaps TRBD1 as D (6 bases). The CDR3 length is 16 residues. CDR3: CASSPDRRVLIYGHTF. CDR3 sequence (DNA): TGTGCCAGCAGTCCCGACAGGAGGGTGCTAATCTATGGCCACACCTTC.

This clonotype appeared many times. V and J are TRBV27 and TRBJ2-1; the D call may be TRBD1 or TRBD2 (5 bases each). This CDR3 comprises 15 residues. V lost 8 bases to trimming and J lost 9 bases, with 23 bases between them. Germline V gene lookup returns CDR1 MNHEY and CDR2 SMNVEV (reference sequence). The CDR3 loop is CASRYGTGPTTEQFF. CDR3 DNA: TGTGCCAGCCGGTACGGGACCGGACCTACCACTGAGCAGTTCTTC.

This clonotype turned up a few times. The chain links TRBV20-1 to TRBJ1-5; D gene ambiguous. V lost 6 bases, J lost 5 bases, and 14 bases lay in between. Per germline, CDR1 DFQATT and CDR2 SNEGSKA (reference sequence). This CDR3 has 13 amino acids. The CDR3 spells CSASGPSYQPQHF. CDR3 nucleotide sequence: TGCAGTGCGAGTGGGCCTTCTTATCAGCCCCAGCATTTT.

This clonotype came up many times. This CDR3 reads CASSPAETQYF. The DNA of the CDR3 is TGTGCCAGCAGCCCCGCGGAGACCCAGTACTTC. The gene calls are TRBV7-9 and TRBJ2-5; D uncertain. CDR1 and CDR2 from the germline V gene are SEHNR and FQNEAQ (reference sequence). Deletions cut 5 bases from V and 5 bases from J, with 6 bases between. CDR3 length: 11 amino acids. Full variable domain (outside the CDR3, taken from reference TRBV7-9 and TRBJ2-5): DTGVSQNPRHKITKRGQNVTFRCDPISEHNRLYWYRQTLGQGPEFLTYFQNEAQLEKSRLLSDRFSAERPKGSFSTLEIQRTEQGDSAMYLCASSPAETQYFGPGTRLLVL.

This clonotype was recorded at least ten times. CDR3 protein: CASSYSIAGTGNTIYF. The CDR3 coding sequence is TGTGCCAGCAGTTACTCGATCGCCGGAACTGGAAACACCATATATTTT. V gene TRBV6-5 combines with J gene TRBJ1-3; D unclear. Germline V gene lookup returns CDR1 MNHEY and CDR2 SVGAGI. The length of the CDR3 is 16 residues. V lost 0 bases and J 2 bases, leaving 11 bases between the germline ends.

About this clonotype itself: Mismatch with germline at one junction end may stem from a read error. The CDR3 nucleotides read TGTGTCAGCAGCTTAGCGGGAGGGCCTTCCGGGGAGCTGTTTTTT. Amino acid sequence: CVSSLAGGPSGELFF. The chain is built from TRBV12-3 or TRBV12-4 and TRBJ2-2; 11 bases match TRBD2. CDR3 length: 15 residues.

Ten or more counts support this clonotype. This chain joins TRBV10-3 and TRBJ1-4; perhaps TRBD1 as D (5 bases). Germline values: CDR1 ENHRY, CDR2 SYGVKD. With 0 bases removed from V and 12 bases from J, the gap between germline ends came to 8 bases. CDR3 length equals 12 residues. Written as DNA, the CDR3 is TGTGCCATCAGTGAGTCCGGAGGGGAACTGTTTTTT. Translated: CAISESGGELFF.

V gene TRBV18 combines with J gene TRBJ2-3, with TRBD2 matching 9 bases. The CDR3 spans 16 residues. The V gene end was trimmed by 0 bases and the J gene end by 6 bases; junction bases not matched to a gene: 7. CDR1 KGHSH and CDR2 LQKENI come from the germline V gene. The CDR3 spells CASSPPGGRASDTQYF. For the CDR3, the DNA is TGTGCCAGCTCACCACCGGGCGGGAGGGCCAGCGATACGCAGTATTTT.

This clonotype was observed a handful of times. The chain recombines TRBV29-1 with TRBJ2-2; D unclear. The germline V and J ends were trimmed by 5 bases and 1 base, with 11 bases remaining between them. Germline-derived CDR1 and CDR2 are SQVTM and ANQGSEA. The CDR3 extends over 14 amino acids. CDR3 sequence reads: CSVRSTLNTGELFF. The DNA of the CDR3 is TGCAGCGTTCGCAGCACCCTGAACACCGGGGAGCTGTTTTTT.

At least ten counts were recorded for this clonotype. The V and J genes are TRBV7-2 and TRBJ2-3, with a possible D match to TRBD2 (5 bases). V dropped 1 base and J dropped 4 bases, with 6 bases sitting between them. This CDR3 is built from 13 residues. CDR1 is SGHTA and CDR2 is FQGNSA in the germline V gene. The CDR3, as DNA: TGTGCCAGCAGCTTAGGAGGGCCAGATACGCAGTATTTT. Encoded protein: CASSLGGPDTQYF.

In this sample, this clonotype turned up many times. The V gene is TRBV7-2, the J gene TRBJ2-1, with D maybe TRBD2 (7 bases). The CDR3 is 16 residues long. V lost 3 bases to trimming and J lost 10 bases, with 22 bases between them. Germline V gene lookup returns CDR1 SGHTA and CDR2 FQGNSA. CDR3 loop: CASSLGGAGIYREQFF. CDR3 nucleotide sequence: TGTGCCAGCAGCTTGGGGGGGGCGGGGATTTATAGGGAGCAGTTCTTC.

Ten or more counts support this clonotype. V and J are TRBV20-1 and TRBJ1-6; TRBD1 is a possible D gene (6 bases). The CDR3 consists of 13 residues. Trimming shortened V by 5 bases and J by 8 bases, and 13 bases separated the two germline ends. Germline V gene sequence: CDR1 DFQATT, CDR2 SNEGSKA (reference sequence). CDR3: CSACRDNYSPLHF. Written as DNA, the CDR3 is TGCAGTGCTTGCCGGGACAACTATTCACCCCTCCACTTT.

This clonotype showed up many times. CDR3 nucleotides: TGCGCCACCCAAGAGCAAGGAAGCACAGATACGCAGTATTTT. Its protein is CATQEQGSTDTQYF. V gene TRBV5-1 combines with J gene TRBJ2-3; D remains unclear. Per the germline V gene, CDR1 is SGHRS and CDR2 is YFSETQ. V was clipped by 9 bases and J by 0 bases, with 14 bases between them. This CDR3 has 14 amino acids. Full variable domain (missing parts from reference TRBV5-1 and TRBJ2-3): KAGVTQTPRYLIKTRGQQVTLSCSPISGHRSVSWYQQTPGQGLQFLFEYFSETQRNKGNFPGRFSGRQFSNSRSEMNVSTLELGDSALYLCATQEQGSTDTQYFGPGTRLTVL.

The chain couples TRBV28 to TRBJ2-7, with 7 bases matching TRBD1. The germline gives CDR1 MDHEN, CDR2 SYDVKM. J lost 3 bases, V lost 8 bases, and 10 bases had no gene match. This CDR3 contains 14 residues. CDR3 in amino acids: CASVTPGQIYEQYF. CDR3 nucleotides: TGTGCCAGCGTAACGCCGGGACAGATCTACGAGCAGTACTTC.

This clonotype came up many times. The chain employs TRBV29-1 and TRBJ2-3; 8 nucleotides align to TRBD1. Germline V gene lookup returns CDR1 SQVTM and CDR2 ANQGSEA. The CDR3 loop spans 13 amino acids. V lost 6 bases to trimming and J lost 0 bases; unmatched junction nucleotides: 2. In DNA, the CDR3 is TGCAGCGTCCGGGACAGGAGCACAGATACGCAGTATTTT. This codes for CSVRDRSTDTQYF.

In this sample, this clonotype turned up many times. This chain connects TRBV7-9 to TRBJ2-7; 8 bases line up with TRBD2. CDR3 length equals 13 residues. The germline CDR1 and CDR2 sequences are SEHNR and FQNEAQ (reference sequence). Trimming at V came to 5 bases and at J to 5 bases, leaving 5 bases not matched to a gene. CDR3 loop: CASSRSGRNEQYF. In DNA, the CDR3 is TGTGCCAGCAGCAGGAGCGGGAGAAACGAGCAGTACTTC.

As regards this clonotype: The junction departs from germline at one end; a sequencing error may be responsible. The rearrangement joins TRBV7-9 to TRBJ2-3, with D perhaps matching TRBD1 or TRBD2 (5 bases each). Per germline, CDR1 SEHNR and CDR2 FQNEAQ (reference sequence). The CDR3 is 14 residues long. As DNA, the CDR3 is TGTGCCGGCAGCTTGGTAGAGGGGACAGATACGCAGTATTTT. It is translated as CAGSLVEGTDTQYF.

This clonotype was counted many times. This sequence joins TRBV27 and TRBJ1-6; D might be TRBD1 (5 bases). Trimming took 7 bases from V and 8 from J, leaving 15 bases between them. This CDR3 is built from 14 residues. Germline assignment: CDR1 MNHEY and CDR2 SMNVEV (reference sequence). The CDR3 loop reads CASTFRDDHSPLHF. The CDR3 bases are TGTGCCAGCACCTTCCGGGACGATCATTCACCCCTCCACTTT.

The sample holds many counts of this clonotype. CDR3 bases: TGTGCCAGCAGCGTACTTTCCGGCGGCGACACTGAAGCTTTCTTT. It codes for CASSVLSGGDTEAFF. This rearrangement joins TRBV9 to TRBJ1-1; unclear D gene. Trimming removed 1 base from V and 3 bases from J, with 13 bases in between. Germline loops: CDR1 SGDLS, CDR2 YYNGEE. CDR3 length: 15 amino acids.

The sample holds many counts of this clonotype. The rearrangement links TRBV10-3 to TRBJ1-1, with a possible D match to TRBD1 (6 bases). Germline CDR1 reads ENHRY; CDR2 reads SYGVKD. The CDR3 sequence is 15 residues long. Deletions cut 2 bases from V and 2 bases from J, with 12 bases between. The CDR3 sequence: CAISERGQYNTEAFF. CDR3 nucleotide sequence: TGTGCCATCAGTGAGCGGGGACAATATAACACTGAAGCTTTCTTT.

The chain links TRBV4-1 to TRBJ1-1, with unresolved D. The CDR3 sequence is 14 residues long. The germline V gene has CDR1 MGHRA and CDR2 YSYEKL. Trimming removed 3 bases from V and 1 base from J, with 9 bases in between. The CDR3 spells CASSHNIANTEAFF. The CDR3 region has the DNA TGCGCCAGCAGCCACAACATTGCGAACACTGAAGCTTTCTTT.

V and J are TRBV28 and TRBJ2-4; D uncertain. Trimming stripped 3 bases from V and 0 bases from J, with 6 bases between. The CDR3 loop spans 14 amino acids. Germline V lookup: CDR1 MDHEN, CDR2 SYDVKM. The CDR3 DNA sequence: TGTGCCAGCAGTTTTGAGTTAGCCAAAAACATTCAGTACTTC. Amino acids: CASSFELAKNIQYF.

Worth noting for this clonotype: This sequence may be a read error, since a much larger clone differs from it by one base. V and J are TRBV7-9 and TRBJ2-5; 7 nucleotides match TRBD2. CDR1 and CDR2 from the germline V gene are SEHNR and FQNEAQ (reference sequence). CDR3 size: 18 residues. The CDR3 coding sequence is TGTACCAGCAGCTTAGTCCCGGGGCTAGCGGCAATCCAAGAGACCCAGTACTTC. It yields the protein CTSSLVPGLAAIQETQYF.

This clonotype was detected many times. The CDR3 here is CASSYSSGTYNEQFF. DNA of the CDR3: TGTGCCAGCAGCTACTCTAGCGGGACCTACAATGAGCAGTTCTTC. This chain links TRBV7-2 with TRBJ2-1; TRBD2 matches 9 bases. Losses at the gene ends were 4 bases for V and 2 bases for J; bases not matched to a gene: 3. The CDR3 consists of 15 residues. Germline V gives CDR1 SGHTA, CDR2 FQGNSA.